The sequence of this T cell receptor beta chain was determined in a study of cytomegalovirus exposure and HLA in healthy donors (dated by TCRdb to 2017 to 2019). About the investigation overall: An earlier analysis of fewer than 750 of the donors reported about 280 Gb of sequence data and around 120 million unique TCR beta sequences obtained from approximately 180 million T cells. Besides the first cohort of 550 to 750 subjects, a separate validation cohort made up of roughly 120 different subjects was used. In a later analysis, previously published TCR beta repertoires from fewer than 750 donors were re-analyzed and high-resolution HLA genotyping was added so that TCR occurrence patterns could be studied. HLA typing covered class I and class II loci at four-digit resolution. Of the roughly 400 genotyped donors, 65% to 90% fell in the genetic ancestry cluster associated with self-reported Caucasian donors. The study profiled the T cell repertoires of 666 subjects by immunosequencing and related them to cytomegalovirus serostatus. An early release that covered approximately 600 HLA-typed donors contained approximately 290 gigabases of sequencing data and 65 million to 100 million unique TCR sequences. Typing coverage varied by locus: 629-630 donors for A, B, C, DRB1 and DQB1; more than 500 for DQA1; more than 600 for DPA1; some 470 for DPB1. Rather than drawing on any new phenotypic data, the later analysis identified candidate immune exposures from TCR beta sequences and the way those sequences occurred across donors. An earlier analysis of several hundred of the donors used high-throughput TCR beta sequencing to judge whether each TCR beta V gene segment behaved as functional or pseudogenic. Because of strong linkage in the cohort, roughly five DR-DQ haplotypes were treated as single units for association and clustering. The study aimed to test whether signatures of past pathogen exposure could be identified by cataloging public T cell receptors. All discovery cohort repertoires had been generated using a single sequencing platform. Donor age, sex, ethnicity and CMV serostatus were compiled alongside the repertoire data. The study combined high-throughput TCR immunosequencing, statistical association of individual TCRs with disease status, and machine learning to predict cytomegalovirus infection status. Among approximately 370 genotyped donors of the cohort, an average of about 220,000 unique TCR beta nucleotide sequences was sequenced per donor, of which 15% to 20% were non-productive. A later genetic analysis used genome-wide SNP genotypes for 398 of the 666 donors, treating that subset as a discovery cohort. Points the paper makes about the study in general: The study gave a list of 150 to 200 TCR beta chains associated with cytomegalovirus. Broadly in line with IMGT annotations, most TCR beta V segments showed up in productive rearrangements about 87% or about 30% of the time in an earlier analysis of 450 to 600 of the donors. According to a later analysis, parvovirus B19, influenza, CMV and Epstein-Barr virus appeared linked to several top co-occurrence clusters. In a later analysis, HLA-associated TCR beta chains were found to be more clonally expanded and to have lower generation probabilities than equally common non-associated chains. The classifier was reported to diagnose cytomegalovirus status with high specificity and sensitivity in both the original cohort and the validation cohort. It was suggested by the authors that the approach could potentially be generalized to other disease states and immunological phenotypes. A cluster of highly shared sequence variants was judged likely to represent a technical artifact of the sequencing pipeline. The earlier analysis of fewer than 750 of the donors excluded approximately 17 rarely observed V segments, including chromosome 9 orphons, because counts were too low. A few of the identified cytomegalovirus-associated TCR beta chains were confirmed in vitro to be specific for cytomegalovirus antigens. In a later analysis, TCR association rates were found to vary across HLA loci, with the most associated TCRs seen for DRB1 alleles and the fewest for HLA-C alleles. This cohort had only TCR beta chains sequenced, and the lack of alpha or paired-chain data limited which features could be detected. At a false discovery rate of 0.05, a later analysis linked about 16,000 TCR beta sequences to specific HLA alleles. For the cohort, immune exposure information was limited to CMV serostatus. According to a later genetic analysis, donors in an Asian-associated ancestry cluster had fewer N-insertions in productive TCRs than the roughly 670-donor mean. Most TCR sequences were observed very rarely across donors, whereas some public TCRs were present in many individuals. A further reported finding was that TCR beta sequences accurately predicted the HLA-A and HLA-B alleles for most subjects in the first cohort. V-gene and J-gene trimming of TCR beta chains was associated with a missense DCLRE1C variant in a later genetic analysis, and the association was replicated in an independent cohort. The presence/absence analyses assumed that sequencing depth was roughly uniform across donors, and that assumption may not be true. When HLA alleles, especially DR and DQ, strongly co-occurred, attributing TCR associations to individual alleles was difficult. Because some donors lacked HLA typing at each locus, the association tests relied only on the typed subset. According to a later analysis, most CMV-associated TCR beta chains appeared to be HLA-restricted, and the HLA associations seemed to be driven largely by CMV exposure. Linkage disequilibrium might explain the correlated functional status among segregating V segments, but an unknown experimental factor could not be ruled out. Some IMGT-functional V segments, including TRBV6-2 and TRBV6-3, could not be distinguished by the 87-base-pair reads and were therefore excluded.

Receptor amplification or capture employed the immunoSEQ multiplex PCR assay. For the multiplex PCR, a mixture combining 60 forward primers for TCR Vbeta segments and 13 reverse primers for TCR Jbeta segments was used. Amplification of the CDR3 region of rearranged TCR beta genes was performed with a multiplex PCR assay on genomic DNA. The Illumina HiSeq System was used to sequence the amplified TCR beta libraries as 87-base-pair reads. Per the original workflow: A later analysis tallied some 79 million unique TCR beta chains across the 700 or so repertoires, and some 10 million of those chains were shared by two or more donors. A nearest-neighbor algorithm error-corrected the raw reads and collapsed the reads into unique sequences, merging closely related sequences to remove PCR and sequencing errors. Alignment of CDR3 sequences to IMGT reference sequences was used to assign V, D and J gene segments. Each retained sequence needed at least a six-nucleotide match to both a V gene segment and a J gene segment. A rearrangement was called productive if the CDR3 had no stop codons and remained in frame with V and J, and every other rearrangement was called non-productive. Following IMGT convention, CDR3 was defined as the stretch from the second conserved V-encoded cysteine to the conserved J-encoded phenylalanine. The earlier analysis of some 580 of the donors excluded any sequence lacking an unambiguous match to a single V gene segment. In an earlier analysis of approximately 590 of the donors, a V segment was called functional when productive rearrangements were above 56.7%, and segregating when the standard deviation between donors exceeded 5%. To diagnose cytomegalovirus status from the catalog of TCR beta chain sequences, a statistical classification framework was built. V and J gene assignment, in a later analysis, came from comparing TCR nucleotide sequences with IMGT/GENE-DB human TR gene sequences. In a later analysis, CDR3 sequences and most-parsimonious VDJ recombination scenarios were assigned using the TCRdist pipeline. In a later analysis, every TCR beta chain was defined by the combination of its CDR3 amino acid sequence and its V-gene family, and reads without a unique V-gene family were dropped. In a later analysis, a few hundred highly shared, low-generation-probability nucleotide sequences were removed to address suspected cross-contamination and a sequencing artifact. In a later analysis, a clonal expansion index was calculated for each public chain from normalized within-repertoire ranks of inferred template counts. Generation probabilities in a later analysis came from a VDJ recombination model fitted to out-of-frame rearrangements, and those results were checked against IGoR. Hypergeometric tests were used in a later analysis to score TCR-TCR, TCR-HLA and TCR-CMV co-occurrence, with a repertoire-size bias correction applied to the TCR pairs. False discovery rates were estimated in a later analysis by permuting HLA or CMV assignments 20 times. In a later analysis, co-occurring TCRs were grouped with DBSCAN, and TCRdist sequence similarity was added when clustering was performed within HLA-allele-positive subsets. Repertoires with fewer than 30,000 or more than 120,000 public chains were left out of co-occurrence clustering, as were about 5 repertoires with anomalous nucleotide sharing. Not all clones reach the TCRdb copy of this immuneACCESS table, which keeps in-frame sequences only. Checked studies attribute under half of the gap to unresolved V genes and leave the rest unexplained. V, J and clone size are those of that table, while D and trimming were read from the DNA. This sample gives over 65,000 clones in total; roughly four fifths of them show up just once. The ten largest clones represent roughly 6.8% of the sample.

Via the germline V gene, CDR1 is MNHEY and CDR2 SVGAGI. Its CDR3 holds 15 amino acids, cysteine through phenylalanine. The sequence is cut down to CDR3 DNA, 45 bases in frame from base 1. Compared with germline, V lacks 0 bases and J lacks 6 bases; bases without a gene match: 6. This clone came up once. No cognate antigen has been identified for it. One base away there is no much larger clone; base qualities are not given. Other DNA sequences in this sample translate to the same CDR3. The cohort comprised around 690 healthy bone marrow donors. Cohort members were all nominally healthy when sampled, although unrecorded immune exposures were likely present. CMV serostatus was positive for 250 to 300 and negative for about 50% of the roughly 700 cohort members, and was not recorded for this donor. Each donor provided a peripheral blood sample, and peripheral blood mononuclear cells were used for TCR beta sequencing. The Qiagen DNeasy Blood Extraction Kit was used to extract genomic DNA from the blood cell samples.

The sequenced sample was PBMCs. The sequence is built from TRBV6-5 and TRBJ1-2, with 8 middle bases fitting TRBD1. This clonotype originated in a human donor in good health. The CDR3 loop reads CASSYSGTGLNGYTF. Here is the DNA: TGTGCCAGCAGTTACTCGGGGACAGGACTGAATGGCTACACCTTC.